The T cell receptor beta chain under discussion was sequenced for a study of blood T cell repertoires in COVID-19. Overall study: T cells, B-cell-depleted T cells, or PBMCs provided the cDNA or gDNA that served as material.

Everyone who took part was roughly 18 to 89 years old, and they came from 20 to 25 US areas. Categorization into cohorts depended on clinical history that participants reported. Germline lookup yields CDR1 MDHEN and CDR2 SYDVKM. CDR3 length: 17 residues. Trimming took 2 bases from V and 2 from J; bases not matched to a gene: 9. Per the authors' pipeline: Amplifying reference gene primers gave estimates of nucleated cell counts. Assay used: immunoSEQ multiplex PCR; TCRdb lists only in-frame clones, some missing. That table furnishes V, J and clone size, whereas the DNA furnished D and trimming. Here the sample spans about 300,000 clones, around 90% being singletons.

This clonotype was obtained from a woman between 18 and 30 years old with acute COVID-19. V and J are TRBV28 and TRBJ1-2; 9 nucleotides align to TRBD1. Input material: PBMCs or T cells enriched from blood (not recorded which). For the CDR3, the DNA is TGTGCCAGCAGTTTACCGCCCTACAGGGGGCGGAACTATGGCTACACCTTC. This sequence encodes CASSLPPYRGRNYGYTF.